The subject of this entry is one T cell receptor beta chain. What it recognizes is unknown. The V segment lost 8 bases and the J segment 1 base; nucleotides outside the gene matches: 4. The CDR3 has 15 amino acids. Germline loops: CDR1 SGHVS, CDR2 FNYEAQ. The data are from a study of T cell repertoires in cytomegalovirus infection. About the study: Both CMV infection and a matching HLA type were indicated by public TCR beta signatures.

TCRdb itself ran the reads through MiXCR, one entry per CDR3 protein. The profile shows approximately 910,000 distinct CDR3 sequences, about a third of them singletons. V usage is TRBV7-6 and J usage is TRBJ2-1, with 11 bases aligning to TRBD2. This material consisted of cultured CD8+ T cells from PBMCs, taken from culture after CMV antigen stimulation. The receptor was derived from a human donor in good health (CMV status not recorded). Some clones in this sample may be carry-over from other donors' samples. For the CDR3, the DNA is TGTGCCAGCCTAGCGGGGGGCCTTTCCTACAATGAGCAGTTCTTC. Amino acid sequence: CASLAGGLSYNEQFF.